The rows below give T cell receptor beta chains drawn from one sample of a study of CD8 T cells in Susac syndrome. TCRdb re-derived calls from the immunoSEQ multiplex PCR reads in MiXCR, one entry per CDR3 protein. The sample carries under 200,000 distinct CDR3 sequences, more than 90% recorded once. The sample was CD4+ T cells from PBMCs. The receptors stem from a human donor with Susac syndrome. The CDR3 runs from the conserved cysteine through the conserved F or W. The D gene is left open where the match is weak. Only part of the rows carry a size: once, few, many, or a class if the clone is expanded.

NA NA TRBJ1-5 TRBV7-8 CASSFIMDRGSYFSNQPQHF TGTGCCAGCAGCTTTATCATGGACCGGGGCTCTTACTTTAGCAATCAGCCCCAGCATTTT
TRBD1 NA TRBJ1-1 TRBV9 CASSDSGTGGPTTEAFF TGTGCCAGCAGCGACTCCGGGACAGGGGGCCCGACCACTGAAGCTTTCTTT
NA NA TRBJ2-7 TRBV10-3 CAISDLDSTYEQYF TGTGCCATCAGTGACCTGGACAGCACCTACGAGCAGTACTTC
NA NA TRBJ1-2 TRBV4-3 CASSQTSRDTYGYTF TGCGCCAGCAGCCAAACGAGCCGGGACACCTATGGCTACACCTTC
NA NA TRBJ2-7 TRBV29-1 CSVEKSRNEQYF TGCAGCGTTGAAAAATCCAGGAACGAGCAGTACTTC
TRBD1 NA TRBJ1-5 TRBV20-1 CSAETGGNQPQHF TGCAGTGCTGAGACAGGGGGTAATCAGCCCCAGCATTTT
NA NA TRBJ1-2 TRBV2 CASSANGGPNYGYTF TGTGCCAGCAGTGCCAATGGGGGGCCAAACTATGGCTACACCTTC
NA once TRBJ1-1 TRBV2 CASSEGRLLNTEAFF TGTGCCAGCAGTGAAGGTAGGCTGCTGAACACTGAAGCTTTCTTT
TRBD2 NA TRBJ2-5 TRBV7-2 CASSWTSGRYQETQYF TGTGCCAGCAGCTGGACTAGCGGGAGGTACCAAGAGACCCAGTACTTC
NA NA TRBJ1-2 TRBV5-4 CASSLPLPTGDHGYTF TGTGCCAGCAGCTTGCCTCTACCGACAGGTGACCATGGCTACACCTTC
NA NA TRBJ1-2 TRBV6-4 CASSVGEGTSGYTF TGTGCCAGCAGTGTCGGTGAGGGTACGAGTGGCTACACCTTC
TRBD1 NA TRBJ2-7 TRBV30 CAWRRQGSRNEQYF TGTGCCTGGAGACGACAGGGGAGTAGGAACGAGCAGTACTTC
NA NA TRBJ1-1 TRBV12-3/TRBV12-4 CASSPQFTEAFF TGTGCCAGCAGCCCTCAGTTCACTGAAGCTTTCTTT
TRBD1 NA TRBJ2-1 TRBV2 CASSEWGTGEGYNEQFF TGTGCCAGCAGTGAATGGGGGACAGGGGAAGGTTACAATGAGCAGTTCTTC
NA NA TRBJ2-6 TRBV10-3 CALQSSGANVLTF TGTGCCTTACAGTCCTCTGGGGCCAACGTCCTGACTTTC
NA NA TRBJ1-6 TRBV20-1 CSARLASTIYNSPLHF TGCAGTGCCCGACTGGCATCTACAATTTATAATTCACCCCTCCACTTT
TRBD1 NA TRBJ2-1 TRBV9 CASTPGQGSYNEQFF TGTGCCAGCACACCAGGACAGGGATCCTACAATGAGCAGTTCTTC
TRBD1 NA TRBJ2-1 TRBV7-3 CASSSLTGTSYNEQFF TGTGCCAGCAGCTCACTGACAGGGACCTCCTACAATGAGCAGTTCTTC
NA NA TRBJ2-7 TRBV20-1 CSADRIRGEQYF TGCAGTGCTGATAGGATCAGGGGCGAGCAGTACTTC
NA NA TRBJ2-3 TRBV20-1 CSARTPGRPRPTTDTQYF TGCAGTGCTAGAACCCCTGGGAGACCCCGACCTACCACAGATACGCAGTATTTT
TRBD2 NA TRBJ2-2 TRBV11-2 CASSPTLAGGELFF TGTGCCAGCAGCCCAACATTAGCGGGCGGGGAGCTGTTTTTT
NA NA TRBJ2-7 TRBV23-1 CASSRNRSYEQYF TGCGCCAGCAGTAGAAATCGGTCCTACGAGCAGTACTTC
TRBD1 NA TRBJ1-5 TRBV12-3/TRBV12-4 CASSSTGPNQPQHF TGTGCCAGCAGTTCGACAGGGCCCAATCAGCCCCAGCATTTT
NA NA TRBJ2-5 TRBV5-4 CASSSGQQETQYF TGTGCCAGCAGCTCCGGACAGCAAGAGACCCAGTACTTC
NA NA TRBJ1-5 TRBV3-1 CASSEFVNQPQHF TGTGCCAGCAGTGAATTCGTAAATCAGCCCCAGCATTTT
TRBD1 NA TRBJ2-1 TRBV4-2 CASSQGDRDNNEQFF TGTGCCAGCAGCCAAGGGGACAGGGACAACAATGAGCAGTTCTTC
NA NA TRBJ2-5 TRBV12-5 CASGLGPGQSQYF TGTGCTAGTGGTTTGGGACCCGGACAGTCCCAGTACTTC
NA few TRBJ2-7 TRBV2 CASSEYRDEQYF TGTGCCAGCAGTGAATACAGGGACGAGCAGTACTTC
NA NA TRBJ2-7 TRBV29-1 CSVVFSWGRSSYEQYF TGCAGCGTTGTGTTTTCTTGGGGACGGAGCTCCTACGAGCAGTACTTC
NA few TRBJ2-7 TRBV6-1 CASSSNYVSYEQYF TGTGCCAGCAGTTCCAACTATGTCTCCTACGAGCAGTACTTC
NA NA TRBJ2-7 TRBV9 CASSVVVGGEQYF TGTGCCAGCAGCGTAGTCGTGGGCGGCGAGCAGTACTTC
TRBD2 NA TRBJ2-3 TRBV19 CASRSSGGLTDTQYF TGTGCCAGTAGATCTAGCGGGGGCCTCACAGATACGCAGTATTTT
NA NA TRBJ1-1 TRBV7-9 CASNFGSPNTEAFF TGTGCCAGCAACTTCGGCAGCCCGAACACTGAAGCTTTCTTT
NA few TRBJ1-5 TRBV14 CASSQDINQPQHF TGTGCCAGCAGCCAAGACATAAATCAGCCCCAGCATTTT
TRBD1 once TRBJ1-5 TRBV30 CAWAQGQGNQPQHF TGTGCCTGGGCCCAGGGACAGGGGAATCAGCCCCAGCATTTT
NA NA TRBJ2-1 TRBV7-3 CASSLTQGGEQFF TGTGCCAGCAGCTTAACCCAGGGTGGTGAGCAGTTCTTC
NA NA TRBJ2-1 TRBV20-1 CSAQGHSKNEQFF TGCAGTGCCCAGGGGCACTCCAAGAATGAGCAGTTCTTC
NA NA TRBJ1-1 TRBV30 CAWSPSVGGKNTEAFF TGTGCCTGGAGCCCCTCTGTGGGGGGCAAGAACACTGAAGCTTTCTTT
TRBD2 NA TRBJ2-1 TRBV5-6 CASSLIQRGRNEQFF TGTGCCAGCAGCTTAATTCAGCGGGGGAGGAATGAGCAGTTCTTC
NA NA TRBJ2-5 TRBV24-1 CATSDSYQETQYF TGTGCCACCAGTGACTCTTACCAAGAGACCCAGTACTTC
TRBD1 NA TRBJ1-6 TRBV20-1 CSASRDSYNSPLHF TGCAGTGCTAGTAGGGACAGCTATAATTCACCCCTCCACTTT
NA NA TRBJ1-6 TRBV7-6 CASSLGRGVHSPLHF TGTGCCAGCAGCTTAGGCAGGGGCGTTCATTCACCCCTCCACTTT
NA NA TRBJ2-3 TRBV7-3 CASSLTYSTDTQYF TGTGCCAGCAGCTTAACGTATAGCACAGATACGCAGTATTTT
NA NA TRBJ1-1 TRBV29-1 CSVEMAAAEAFF TGCAGCGTTGAAATGGCGGCAGCTGAAGCTTTCTTT
TRBD1 NA TRBJ1-6 TRBV19 CASRQGASYNSPLHF TGTGCCAGTCGACAGGGGGCATCCTATAATTCACCCCTCCACTTT
NA NA TRBJ1-2 TRBV28 CASSLLARTYGYTF TGTGCCAGCAGTTTATTAGCCAGGACCTATGGCTACACCTTC
NA NA TRBJ2-3 TRBV12-3/TRBV12-4 CASKVERTSTDTQYF TGTGCCAGCAAAGTGGAGCGGACTAGCACAGATACGCAGTATTTT